A selection of T cell receptor beta chains follows, all from one sample in a study of cytomegalovirus exposure and HLA in healthy donors. The repertoire was sequenced with immunoSEQ multiplex PCR; TCRdb's copy has only in-frame clones and lacks some. The sample contains more than 110,000 clones, roughly 77% of which appear only once. The material sequenced was PBMCs. These TCRs come from a female donor in good health and CMV-seronegative. CDR3s include the opening cysteine and the closing phenylalanine or tryptophan. Fields, in order: CDR3 protein, CDR3 DNA, D gene, V gene, clone size, CDR3 length, J gene. A D gene is named only where the DNA matches it firmly. The size field is filled for only some rows; it gives once, few, many or a size class.

CDR3aa: CASSSRSGTSGTPYEQYF
CDR3nt: TGTGCCAGCAGCTCAAGGTCCGGGACTAGCGGGACGCCATACGAGCAGTACTTC
d_gene: TRBD2
v_gene: TRBV7-9
abundance: NA
len: 18
j_gene: TRBJ2-7

CDR3aa: CARRRTGISPEQYF
CDR3nt: TGTGCCCGGAGGCGGACAGGGATCTCCCCCGAGCAGTACTTC
d_gene: TRBD1
v_gene: TRBV30
abundance: once
len: 14
j_gene: TRBJ2-7

CDR3aa: CASSYFQGSEAFF
CDR3nt: TGTGCCAGCAGTTACTTTCAGGGATCTGAAGCTTTCTTT
d_gene: NA
v_gene: TRBV6-5
abundance: NA
len: 13
j_gene: TRBJ1-1

CDR3aa: CASSPTGGSGYTF
CDR3nt: TGTGCCAGCAGCCCTACAGGGGGATCTGGCTACACCTTC
d_gene: TRBD1
v_gene: TRBV7-9
abundance: NA
len: 13
j_gene: TRBJ1-2

CDR3aa: CASSLEKGTEAFF
CDR3nt: TGTGCCAGCAGCTTAGAAAAGGGGACTGAAGCTTTCTTT
d_gene: NA
v_gene: TRBV11-2
abundance: NA
len: 13
j_gene: TRBJ1-1

CDR3aa: CASSSYSYEQYF
CDR3nt: TGTGCCAGCAGCTCCTACTCCTACGAGCAGTACTTC
d_gene: NA
v_gene: TRBV7-2
abundance: NA
len: 12
j_gene: TRBJ2-7

CDR3aa: CASSIDPTGYEQYF
CDR3nt: TGTGCCAGTAGTATTGACCCGACAGGGTACGAGCAGTACTTC
d_gene: TRBD1
v_gene: TRBV19
abundance: NA
len: 14
j_gene: TRBJ2-7

CDR3aa: CSASSGYEQYF
CDR3nt: TGCAGTGCTAGCTCGGGGTACGAGCAGTACTTC
d_gene: NA
v_gene: TRBV20-1
abundance: NA
len: 11
j_gene: TRBJ2-7

CDR3aa: CASIGGLGDSDEQFF
CDR3nt: TGTGCCAGCATTGGGGGACTAGGAGATTCGGATGAGCAGTTCTTC
d_gene: TRBD2
v_gene: TRBV2
abundance: once
len: 15
j_gene: TRBJ2-1

CDR3aa: CASSGRGEDTEAFF
CDR3nt: TGTGCCAGCAGTGGCCGGGGAGAGGACACTGAAGCTTTCTTT
d_gene: NA
v_gene: TRBV6-1
abundance: NA
len: 14
j_gene: TRBJ1-1

CDR3aa: CASSRAPSGTGGREQYF
CDR3nt: TGTGCCAGCAGCCGCGCACCCTCCGGGACAGGGGGGCGCGAGCAGTACTTC
d_gene: TRBD1
v_gene: TRBV27
abundance: NA
len: 17
j_gene: TRBJ2-7

CDR3aa: CASSLSGLYPLRSTDTQYF
CDR3nt: TGTGCCAGCAGCTTAAGCGGCCTTTATCCTCTTAGAAGCACAGATACGCAGTATTTT
d_gene: NA
v_gene: TRBV7-9
abundance: NA
len: 19
j_gene: TRBJ2-3

CDR3aa: CSVEAGGNQPQHF
CDR3nt: TGCAGCGTTGAAGCCGGGGGCAATCAGCCCCAGCATTTT
d_gene: NA
v_gene: TRBV29-1
abundance: NA
len: 13
j_gene: TRBJ1-5

CDR3aa: CASSVGPDRGETQYF
CDR3nt: TGTGCCAGCAGCGTAGGACCGGACAGGGGAGAGACCCAGTACTTC
d_gene: TRBD1
v_gene: TRBV9
abundance: NA
len: 15
j_gene: TRBJ2-5

CDR3aa: CASSFYREKLFF
CDR3nt: TGTGCCAGCAGCTTCTATCGTGAAAAACTGTTTTTT
d_gene: NA
v_gene: TRBV5-4
abundance: NA
len: 12
j_gene: TRBJ1-4

CDR3aa: CASSMGDSYGYTF
CDR3nt: TGTGCCAGTAGTATGGGGGACAGTTATGGCTACACCTTC
d_gene: TRBD1
v_gene: TRBV19
abundance: NA
len: 13
j_gene: TRBJ1-2

CDR3aa: CASSLAGGNYGYTF
CDR3nt: TGTGCCAGCAGCTTGGCAGGGGGCAACTATGGCTACACCTTC
d_gene: TRBD1
v_gene: TRBV7-2
abundance: NA
len: 14
j_gene: TRBJ1-2

CDR3aa: CASSVKLVTDTQYF
CDR3nt: TGTGCCAGCAGCGTAAAGCTCGTCACAGATACGCAGTATTTT
d_gene: NA
v_gene: TRBV9
abundance: once
len: 14
j_gene: TRBJ2-3

CDR3aa: CASSYSIGQNNSPLHF
CDR3nt: TGTGCCAGCAGTTACTCGATAGGACAGAATAATTCACCCCTCCACTTT
d_gene: NA
v_gene: TRBV6-5
abundance: few
len: 16
j_gene: TRBJ1-6

CDR3aa: CASSVEQGNRSPLHF
CDR3nt: TGTGCCAGCAGCGTAGAACAGGGAAATAGGTCACCCCTCCACTTT
d_gene: NA
v_gene: TRBV7-2
abundance: NA
len: 15
j_gene: TRBJ1-6

CDR3aa: CATRDRAGELFF
CDR3nt: TGTGCCACCCGGGACAGGGCCGGGGAGCTGTTTTTT
d_gene: TRBD1
v_gene: TRBV18
abundance: NA
len: 12
j_gene: TRBJ2-2

CDR3aa: CASSPRTGSRTEAFF
CDR3nt: TGTGCCAGCAGCCCCCGGACAGGGTCACGCACTGAAGCTTTCTTT
d_gene: TRBD1
v_gene: TRBV9
abundance: NA
len: 15
j_gene: TRBJ1-1

CDR3aa: CASRRTVAYEQYF
CDR3nt: TGTGCCAGCAGGCGGACAGTGGCCTACGAGCAGTACTTC
d_gene: NA
v_gene: TRBV28
abundance: NA
len: 13
j_gene: TRBJ2-7

CDR3aa: CASSPPGQLAGISYEQYF
CDR3nt: TGTGCCAGCTCACCACCGGGCCAACTAGCGGGGATTTCCTACGAGCAGTACTTC
d_gene: TRBD2
v_gene: TRBV18
abundance: NA
len: 18
j_gene: TRBJ2-7

CDR3aa: CASSLGQGREKLFF
CDR3nt: TGTGCCAGCAGCTTGGGACAGGGGCGGGAAAAACTGTTTTTT
d_gene: TRBD1
v_gene: TRBV7-6
abundance: NA
len: 14
j_gene: TRBJ1-4

CDR3aa: CASSRWRDRVHEQYF
CDR3nt: TGTGCCAGCAGCCGGTGGAGGGACAGGGTCCACGAGCAGTACTTC
d_gene: TRBD1
v_gene: TRBV11-2
abundance: NA
len: 15
j_gene: TRBJ2-7

CDR3aa: CATSRGPSGDPLGELFF
CDR3nt: TGTGCCACCAGCAGAGGGCCTAGCGGGGACCCTCTAGGGGAGCTGTTTTTT
d_gene: TRBD2
v_gene: TRBV15
abundance: NA
len: 17
j_gene: TRBJ2-2

CDR3aa: CASSARAGGELFF
CDR3nt: TGTGCCAGCAGTGCGCGGGCTGGCGGGGAGCTGTTTTTT
d_gene: NA
v_gene: TRBV2
abundance: NA
len: 13
j_gene: TRBJ2-2

CDR3aa: CASSLWASGYEQYF
CDR3nt: TGTGCCAGCAGTTTATGGGCTAGCGGCTACGAGCAGTACTTC
d_gene: TRBD2
v_gene: TRBV27
abundance: NA
len: 14
j_gene: TRBJ2-7

CDR3aa: CASTLQDISGNTIYF
CDR3nt: TGTGCCAGTACCCTACAGGACATCTCTGGAAACACCATATATTTT
d_gene: NA
v_gene: TRBV19
abundance: NA
len: 15
j_gene: TRBJ1-3

CDR3aa: CASSLNSGQFF
CDR3nt: TGTGCCAGCAGCCTTAATAGTGGGCAGTTCTTC
d_gene: NA
v_gene: TRBV11-2
abundance: NA
len: 11
j_gene: TRBJ2-1

CDR3aa: CASSLSGGVYEQYF
CDR3nt: TGCGCCAGCAGCTTAAGCGGCGGCGTCTACGAGCAGTACTTC
d_gene: NA
v_gene: TRBV5-1
abundance: NA
len: 14
j_gene: TRBJ2-7

CDR3aa: CASSPLTSGRSTQYF
CDR3nt: TGTGCCAGCAGCCCATTGACTAGCGGGAGGAGTACGCAGTATTTT
d_gene: TRBD2
v_gene: TRBV14
abundance: NA
len: 15
j_gene: TRBJ2-3

CDR3aa: CASSDRWNTEAFF
CDR3nt: TGTGCCAGCAGTGACCGGTGGAACACTGAAGCTTTCTTT
d_gene: NA
v_gene: TRBV6-4
abundance: NA
len: 13
j_gene: TRBJ1-1

CDR3aa: CASRRTGGAGGETQYF
CDR3nt: TGTGCCAGCAGACGGACAGGGGGCGCCGGTGGGGAGACCCAGTACTTC
d_gene: TRBD1
v_gene: TRBV7-2
abundance: once
len: 16
j_gene: TRBJ2-5

CDR3aa: CASSKGPPGKNTEAFF
CDR3nt: TGTGCCAGCAGCAAGGGGCCCCCAGGGAAGAACACTGAAGCTTTCTTT
d_gene: NA
v_gene: TRBV21-1
abundance: NA
len: 16
j_gene: TRBJ1-1

CDR3aa: CASSWDRAGEQYF
CDR3nt: TGTGCCAGCAGCTGGGACAGGGCTGGGGAGCAGTACTTC
d_gene: TRBD1
v_gene: TRBV5-6
abundance: few
len: 13
j_gene: TRBJ2-7

CDR3aa: CASGRTEVNTIYF
CDR3nt: TGTGCCAGCGGAAGGACAGAGGTGAACACCATATATTTT
d_gene: NA
v_gene: TRBV13
abundance: NA
len: 13
j_gene: TRBJ1-3

CDR3aa: CASSLRTVSGNTIYF
CDR3nt: TGTGCCAGCAGCTTGCGTACAGTCTCTGGAAACACCATATATTTT
d_gene: NA
v_gene: TRBV5-5
abundance: NA
len: 15
j_gene: TRBJ1-3

CDR3aa: CASSLDVLEEREGHNEQFF
CDR3nt: TGTGCCAGCAGCTTAGATGTCTTGGAGGAGCGGGAGGGGCACAATGAGCAGTTCTTC
d_gene: TRBD2
v_gene: TRBV7-9
abundance: NA
len: 19
j_gene: TRBJ2-1

CDR3aa: CASSVGSSGGRDNEQFF
CDR3nt: TGTGCCAGCAGCGTAGGTTCTAGCGGGGGGAGGGACAATGAGCAGTTCTTC
d_gene: TRBD2
v_gene: TRBV9
abundance: NA
len: 17
j_gene: TRBJ2-1

CDR3aa: CASSLTSGANVLTF
CDR3nt: TGTGCCAGCAGTTTAACTTCTGGGGCCAACGTCCTGACTTTC
d_gene: NA
v_gene: TRBV27
abundance: NA
len: 14
j_gene: TRBJ2-6

CDR3aa: CASSFGANYGYTF
CDR3nt: TGTGCCAGCAGCTTCGGAGCTAACTATGGCTACACCTTC
d_gene: NA
v_gene: TRBV11-2
abundance: NA
len: 13
j_gene: TRBJ1-2

CDR3aa: CASTVIYGTNSYEQYF
CDR3nt: TGTGCCAGCACCGTGATTTACGGGACTAACTCCTACGAGCAGTACTTC
d_gene: TRBD2
v_gene: TRBV7-9
abundance: NA
len: 16
j_gene: TRBJ2-7

CDR3aa: CASSFNWNTEAFF
CDR3nt: TGTGCCAGCAGTTTTAACTGGAACACTGAAGCTTTCTTT
d_gene: NA
v_gene: TRBV27
abundance: NA
len: 13
j_gene: TRBJ1-1

CDR3aa: CASSLAGPYEQYF
CDR3nt: TGTGCCAGCAGTTTAGCGGGTCCCTACGAGCAGTACTTC
d_gene: NA
v_gene: TRBV27
abundance: NA
len: 13
j_gene: TRBJ2-7

CDR3aa: CASSSRTGFGYTF
CDR3nt: TGTGCCAGCAGCTCAAGGACAGGGTTTGGCTACACCTTC
d_gene: TRBD1
v_gene: TRBV7-2
abundance: NA
len: 13
j_gene: TRBJ1-2

CDR3aa: CASCNPGSNYEQYF
CDR3nt: TGTGCCAGCTGTAACCCCGGGAGCAACTACGAGCAGTACTTC
d_gene: NA
v_gene: TRBV28
abundance: NA
len: 14
j_gene: TRBJ2-7

CDR3aa: CASSQAVGGSTDTQYF
CDR3nt: TGCGCCAGCAGCCAAGCAGTGGGGGGGAGCACAGATACGCAGTATTTT
d_gene: TRBD2
v_gene: TRBV4-3
abundance: NA
len: 16
j_gene: TRBJ2-3

CDR3aa: CASSQYRNQPQHF
CDR3nt: TGTGCCAGCAGTCAGTACCGCAATCAGCCCCAGCATTTT
d_gene: NA
v_gene: TRBV6-5
abundance: once
len: 13
j_gene: TRBJ1-5

CDR3aa: CASSQENTSGGEKLFF
CDR3nt: TGTGCCAGCAGCCAAGAAAATACTTCCGGGGGGGAAAAACTGTTTTTT
d_gene: NA
v_gene: TRBV4-2
abundance: NA
len: 16
j_gene: TRBJ1-4

CDR3aa: CASSLTSGSREQYF
CDR3nt: TGCGCCAGCAGCTTGACTAGCGGGAGCCGCGAGCAGTACTTC
d_gene: TRBD2
v_gene: TRBV5-1
abundance: NA
len: 14
j_gene: TRBJ2-7

CDR3aa: CASSIFTGGYTF
CDR3nt: TGTGCCAGTAGTATTTTCACAGGGGGCTACACCTTC
d_gene: NA
v_gene: TRBV19
abundance: NA
len: 12
j_gene: TRBJ1-2

CDR3aa: CAISRASQGIEQFF
CDR3nt: TGTGCCATCAGCAGAGCTTCACAGGGAATCGAGCAGTTCTTC
d_gene: NA
v_gene: TRBV15
abundance: NA
len: 14
j_gene: TRBJ2-1

CDR3aa: CASSFGGSNTGELFF
CDR3nt: TGTGCCAGCAGCTTCGGCGGCTCGAACACCGGGGAGCTGTTTTTT
d_gene: NA
v_gene: TRBV7-2
abundance: NA
len: 15
j_gene: TRBJ2-2

CDR3aa: CASRGLAGAYEQYF
CDR3nt: TGTGCCAGCAGGGGACTAGCGGGGGCCTACGAGCAGTACTTC
d_gene: TRBD2
v_gene: TRBV2
abundance: NA
len: 14
j_gene: TRBJ2-7

CDR3aa: CASSGLRGVEKLFF
CDR3nt: TGTGCCAGCAGCGGTCTCCGGGGGGTTGAAAAACTGTTTTTT
d_gene: NA
v_gene: TRBV7-9
abundance: many
len: 14
j_gene: TRBJ1-4

CDR3aa: CASSEQTDTQYF
CDR3nt: TGTGCCAGTAGTGAACAAACGGATACGCAGTATTTT
d_gene: NA
v_gene: TRBV19
abundance: NA
len: 12
j_gene: TRBJ2-3

CDR3aa: CASSQGFGGFGTGELFF
CDR3nt: TGCGCCAGCAGCCAAGGTTTTGGCGGATTTGGTACCGGGGAGCTGTTTTTT
d_gene: NA
v_gene: TRBV4-3
abundance: NA
len: 17
j_gene: TRBJ2-2